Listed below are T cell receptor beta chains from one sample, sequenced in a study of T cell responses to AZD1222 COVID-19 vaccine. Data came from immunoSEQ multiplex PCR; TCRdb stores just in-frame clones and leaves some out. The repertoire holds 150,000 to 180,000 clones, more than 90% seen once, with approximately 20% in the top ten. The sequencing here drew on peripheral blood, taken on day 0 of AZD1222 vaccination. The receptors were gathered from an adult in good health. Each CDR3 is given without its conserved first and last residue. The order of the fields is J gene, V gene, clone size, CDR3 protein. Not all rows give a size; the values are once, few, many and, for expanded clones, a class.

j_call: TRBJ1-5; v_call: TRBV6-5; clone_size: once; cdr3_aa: ASTLQGNQPQH
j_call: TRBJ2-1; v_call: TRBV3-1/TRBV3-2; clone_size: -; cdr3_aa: ASSRSGRTYNEQF
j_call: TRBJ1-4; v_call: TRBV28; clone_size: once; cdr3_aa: ASSLRVANEKLF
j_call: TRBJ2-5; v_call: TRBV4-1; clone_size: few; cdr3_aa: ASSQDRASGIPGETQY
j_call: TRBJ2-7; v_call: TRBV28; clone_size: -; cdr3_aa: ASGPGQRYEQY
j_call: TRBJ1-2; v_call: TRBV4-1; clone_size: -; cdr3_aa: ASSQVPPPNYGYT
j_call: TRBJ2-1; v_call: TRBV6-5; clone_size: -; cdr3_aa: ACSRGSGSNEQF
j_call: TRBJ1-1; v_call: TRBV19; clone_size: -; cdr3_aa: ASIFTGRAEAF
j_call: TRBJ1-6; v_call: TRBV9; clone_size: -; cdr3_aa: ASSQRSDKNSPLH
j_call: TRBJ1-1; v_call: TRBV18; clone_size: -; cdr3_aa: ASSPKTMNTEAF
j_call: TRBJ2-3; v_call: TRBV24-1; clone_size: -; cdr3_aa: ATIESGGDTQY
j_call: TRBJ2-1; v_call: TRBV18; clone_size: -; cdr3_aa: ASSETSGDNEQF
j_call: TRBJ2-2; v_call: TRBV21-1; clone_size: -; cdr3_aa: ASSKAGGKPPNPPEDTNTGELF
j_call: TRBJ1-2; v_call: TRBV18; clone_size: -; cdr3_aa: ASSLLAGGYT
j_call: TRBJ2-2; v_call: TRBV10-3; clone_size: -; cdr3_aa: AISEGQSGTGELF
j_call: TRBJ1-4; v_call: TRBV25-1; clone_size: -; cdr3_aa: ASSDPRRGTNEKLF
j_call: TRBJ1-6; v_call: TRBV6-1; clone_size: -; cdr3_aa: ASSERTASNSPLH
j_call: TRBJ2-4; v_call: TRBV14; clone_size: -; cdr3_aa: ASSQVGGAAKNIQY
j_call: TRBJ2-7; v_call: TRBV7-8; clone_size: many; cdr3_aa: ASSAQPYEQY
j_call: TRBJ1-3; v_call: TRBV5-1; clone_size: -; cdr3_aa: ASSLVGGGGNTIY
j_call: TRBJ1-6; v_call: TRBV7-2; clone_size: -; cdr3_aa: ASSLVTGLDSPLH
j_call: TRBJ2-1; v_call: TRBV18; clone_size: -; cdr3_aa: ASSPSAGGLNEQF
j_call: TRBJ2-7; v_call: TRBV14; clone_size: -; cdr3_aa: ASKASPSYEQY
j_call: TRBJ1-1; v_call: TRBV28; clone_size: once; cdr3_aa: ASSWGTGNTEAF
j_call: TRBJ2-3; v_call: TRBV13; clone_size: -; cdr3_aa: ASSLMATQY
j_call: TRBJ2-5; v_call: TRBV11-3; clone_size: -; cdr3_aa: ASSFQDGDWETQY
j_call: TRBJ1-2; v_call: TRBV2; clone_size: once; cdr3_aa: ASRDRGIFGYGYT
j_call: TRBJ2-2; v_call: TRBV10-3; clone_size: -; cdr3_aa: AIRSSAPNTGELF
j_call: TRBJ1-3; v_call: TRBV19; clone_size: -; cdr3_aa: ASSPTGEGNTIY
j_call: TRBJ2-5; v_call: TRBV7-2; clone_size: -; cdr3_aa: AGAISGLKETQY
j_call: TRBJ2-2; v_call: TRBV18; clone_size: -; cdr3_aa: ASSPRTGELF
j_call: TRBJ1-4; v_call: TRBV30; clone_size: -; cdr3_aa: AWTGRGLRSKLF
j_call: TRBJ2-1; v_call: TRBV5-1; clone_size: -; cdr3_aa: ASSFEGSYNEQF
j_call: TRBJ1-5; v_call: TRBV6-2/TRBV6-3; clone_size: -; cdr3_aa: ASSPWYGQPQH
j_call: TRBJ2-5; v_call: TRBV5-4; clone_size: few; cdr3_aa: ASSFPGQGSYETQY
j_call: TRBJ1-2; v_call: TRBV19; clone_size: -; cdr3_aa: ASSPYRGSYGYT
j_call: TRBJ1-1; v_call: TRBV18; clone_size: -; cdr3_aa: ASSPSQGRNTEAF
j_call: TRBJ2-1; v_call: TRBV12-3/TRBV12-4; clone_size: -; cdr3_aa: ASKPGSYNEQF
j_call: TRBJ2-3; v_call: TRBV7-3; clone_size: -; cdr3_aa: ASSLRQPTDTQY
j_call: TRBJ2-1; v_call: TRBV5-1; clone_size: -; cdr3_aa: ASSPGSVGDEQF
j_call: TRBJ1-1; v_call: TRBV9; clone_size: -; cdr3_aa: ASRRDPGTEAF
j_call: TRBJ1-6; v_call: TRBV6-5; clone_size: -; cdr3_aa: ASSRQGGYNSPLH
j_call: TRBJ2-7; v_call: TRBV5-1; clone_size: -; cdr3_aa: ASSLTGPYEQY
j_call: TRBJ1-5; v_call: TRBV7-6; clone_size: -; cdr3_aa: ASSRQTGEDQPQH
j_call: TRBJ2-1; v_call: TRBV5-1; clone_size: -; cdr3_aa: ASSLVAAGREQF